The sequence of this TCR beta chain was determined in a study of cytomegalovirus exposure and HLA in healthy donors. Primers for the PCR totalled 60 Vbeta and 13 Jbeta. Source study methods: Approximately 10 million shared chains were among tens of millions of unique TCR beta chains counted in a later analysis. The protocol was immunoSEQ multiplex PCR, while the TCRdb copy is restricted to in-frame clones and leaves out a portion. V and J calls and clone size are as listed in that table; D and trimming were resolved from the DNA. The sample has roughly 180,000 clones, roughly 80% seen once. Sequenced material: PBMCs. This TCR came from a woman between 45 and 60 years old in good health and CMV-seropositive.

As DNA, the CDR3 is TGCAGCGTTGAAAGTGGAGGTCCCAAGTACTTC. This translates into CSVESGGPKYF. The chain uses TRBV29-1 and TRBJ2-5; TRBD2 might be the D (5 bases). CDR3 length: 11 residues. In germline, CDR1 is SQVTM, CDR2 ANQGSEA. Trimming removed 2 bases from V and 12 bases from J, with 13 bases in between.